This T cell receptor beta chain comes out of a study of T cells after yellow fever vaccination. This CDR3 is built from 12 residues. Germline V lookup: CDR1 SGHNT, CDR2 YYREEE (reference sequence). Study conclusions and caveats: FACS-sorted repertoires might harbor abundant contaminating clonotypes from the bulk population.

This clonotype has only a few counts. Its antigen is as yet unknown. Germline is not matched at one junction end, which may reflect a read error. Making TCR cDNA involved 5'RACE template switching, which added UMIs and a universal primer site. TCRdb fed the 5' RACE reads into MiXCR, producing one record per CDR3 protein. The table records under 350,000 distinct CDR3 sequences, roughly 3.9% of them present only once. This receptor was obtained from a man between 18 and 29 years old who received the YFV17D yellow fever vaccine. The V call is TRBV5-4, the J call TRBJ2-7, with 7 bases fitting TRBD2. The starting material was PBMCs, obtained 5 days after the yellow fever booster vaccination. For the CDR3, the DNA is TGTGCCAGCAGCCCCAGGGAGGGCCACTATCTCTTC. It codes for CASSPREGHYLF.